These 3 T cell receptor beta chains were sequenced from one sample in a study of blood T cell repertoires in COVID-19. Sequenced by immunoSEQ multiplex PCR; TCRdb stores in-frame clones only, minus some. The table lists roughly 200,000 clones, approximately 83% of them singletons, with about 4.6% in the top ten. The specimen was PBMCs or T cells enriched from blood (not recorded which). The receptors were gathered from a woman in her 50s who had been exposed to COVID-19.

This chain joins TRBV28 and TRBJ1-5; D uncertain. In germline, CDR1 is MDHEN, CDR2 SYDVKM. The CDR3 contains 13 residues. Trimming took 7 bases from V and 6 from J, leaving 13 bases between them. CDR3 coding DNA: TGTGCCAGCACACAAAGTCCCATTCAGCCCCAGCATTTT. Translating gives CASTQSPIQPQHF.

The chain has TRBV10-2 and TRBJ2-7; weak D call: TRBD1 (5 bases). The ends were cut back, 5 bases at V and 0 bases at J, with 8 bases in the middle. Germline assignment: CDR1 WSHSY and CDR2 SAAADI. CDR3 length: 13 residues. CDR3 sequence reads: CASSPDSSYEQYF. The CDR3 nucleotides are TGCGCCAGCAGTCCCGACAGCTCCTACGAGCAGTACTTC.

The chain combines TRBV6-1 with TRBJ1-6; D is undetermined. The V end lost 0 bases, the J end lost 13 bases, and 13 bases lay between the germline ends. The V gene's germline CDR1 is MNHNS and CDR2 SASEGT. The CDR3 is made up of 14 amino acids. CDR3 residues: CASSEAQKRRPLHF. DNA of the CDR3: TGTGCCAGCAGTGAAGCCCAGAAGAGGAGGCCCCTCCACTTT.